The 26 T cell receptor beta chains listed next were all sequenced from one sample in a study of T cells expressing NK-cell markers. TCRdb re-called the 5' RACE reads and shows each CDR3 protein once, DNA omitted. The sample's table shows some 460,000 distinct CDR3 sequences. The sequenced sample consisted of blood T cells: a sorted CD56 or NKG2C T cell subset, CD4+ or CD8+ T cells, or bulk PBMC T cells (not recorded which). Receptors were obtained from a woman in her 50s in good health.

This chain uses TRBV6-1 with TRBJ1-2. The CDR3 runs 16 residues. From germline, CDR1 is MNHNS and CDR2 SASEGT. The CDR3 spells CASTRGGRSTNYGYTF.

The J gene is TRBJ2-4, the V gene TRBV6-1; lacking DNA, the TRBD1 call made by TCRdb goes unchecked. This CDR3 is built from 14 residues. Germline assignment: CDR1 MNHNS and CDR2 SASEGT. CDR3 amino acids: CASGTGQTKNIQYF.

The chain recombines TRBV12-3 or TRBV12-4 with TRBJ1-4; with no DNA, the TCRdb D assignment of TRBD1 cannot be verified. The CDR3 extends over 15 amino acids. The CDR3 loop reads CASSSTGQSNEKLFF.

The rearrangement joins TRBV6-5 to TRBJ2-1. The V gene's germline CDR1 is MNHEY and CDR2 SVGAGI. The CDR3 covers 13 residues. CDR3 residues: CASRTGRDNEQFF.

The CDR3 spells CASSLWGQLLDTQYF. The gene calls are TRBV27 and TRBJ2-3; there is no DNA to check the TCRdb D call of TRBD1. CDR1 is MNHEY, CDR2 SMNVEV, per germline (reference sequence). The CDR3 totals 15 residues.

This sequence joins TRBV5-1 and TRBJ1-4; the TRBD1 assignment by TCRdb is unverifiable without DNA. This CDR3 is built from 14 residues. CDR1 is SGHRS, CDR2 YFSETQ, per germline. CDR3 region: CASRRDRINEKLFF.

The rearrangement joins TRBV5-1 to TRBJ2-1; TCRdb picks TRBD2, but there is no DNA to check that call. Per the germline V gene, CDR1 is SGHRS and CDR2 is YFSETQ. CDR3 length: 16 residues. The CDR3 spells CASSLEMRVALDEQFF.

The chain uses TRBV4-1 and TRBJ2-7; the D gene TCRdb calls, TRBD1, cannot be checked with no DNA. Germline-derived CDR1 and CDR2 are MGHRA and YSYEKL. The CDR3 loop spans 15 amino acids. This chain's CDR3 is CASSQTGTGNYEQYF.

V is TRBV4-1 and J is TRBJ2-3; the D call from TCRdb, TRBD1, cannot be confirmed without DNA. Germline V gene lookup returns CDR1 MGHRA and CDR2 YSYEKL. The CDR3 spans 15 residues. This CDR3 is CASSQDPTNRGLAYF.

This chain uses TRBV12-3 or TRBV12-4 with TRBJ2-1; TCRdb lists TRBD2, though no DNA is available to test this call. The CDR3 sequence is 14 residues long. CDR3 residues: CASMGLSTYNEQFF.

The chain carries TRBV2 and TRBJ1-1. The CDR3 has 12 amino acids. Looked up from germline, CDR1 is SNHLY and CDR2 is FYNNEI. The CDR3 region is CASNSRTAEAFF.

This chain links TRBV19 with TRBJ2-3; without DNA, the TCRdb call of TRBD2 cannot be checked. Germline V gene data show CDR1 as LNHDA and CDR2 as SQIVND (reference sequence). This CDR3 is built from 14 residues. The CDR3: CASETAGFTDTQYF.

The CDR3 is CSADPGLAGTEQFF. The chain links TRBV20-1 to TRBJ2-1; the D call from TCRdb, TRBD2, cannot be confirmed without DNA. The CDR3 is 14 residues long. Germline values: CDR1 DFQATT, CDR2 SNEGSKA (reference sequence).

J is TRBJ2-2 and V is TRBV19. The germline CDR1 and CDR2 sequences are LNHDA and SQIVND (reference sequence). The CDR3 has 12 residues. CDR3 protein: CASKGIAGELFF.

This chain links TRBV20-1 with TRBJ1-2; no DNA is available, so the TRBD1 call from TCRdb remains unchecked. Germline V CDR1 and CDR2: DFQATT, SNEGSKA (reference sequence). The CDR3 runs 13 residues. The CDR3 loop is CSADRQGNYGYTF.

The chain joins TRBV24-1 to TRBJ1-2; there is no DNA to check the TCRdb D call of TRBD1. Germline V gene sequence: CDR1 KGHDR, CDR2 SFDVKD. The CDR3 length is 15 residues. CDR3: CATSDTISGGQGYTF.

The chain uses TRBV20-1 and TRBJ1-1; TCRdb calls TRBD1, which cannot be checked without DNA. Germline V gene sequence: CDR1 DFQATT, CDR2 SNEGSKA (reference sequence). This CDR3 has 14 amino acids. CDR3 sequence: CSATIQGGNTEAFF.

The chain couples TRBV12-3 or TRBV12-4 to TRBJ1-2; with no DNA, the TCRdb D assignment of TRBD1 cannot be verified. The CDR3 has 14 residues. CDR3 loop: CASSSRTGWSGYTF.

The V gene is TRBV20-1, the J gene TRBJ2-4; absent DNA, TCRdb's TRBD1 call cannot be checked. Germline CDR1 reads DFQATT; CDR2 reads SNEGSKA (reference sequence). The CDR3 is made up of 13 amino acids. The CDR3 sequence is CSARPDRGNIQYF.

The gene calls are TRBV5-1 and TRBJ2-2. CDR3 length: 14 residues. Germline V gives CDR1 SGHRS, CDR2 YFSETQ. The CDR3 sequence is CASSLGASPGELFF.

The chain has TRBV6-2 or TRBV6-3 and TRBJ2-1; TCRdb proposes TRBD2, but this gene call is untestable without DNA. CDR3 length equals 16 residues. In germline, CDR1 is MNHEY, CDR2 SVGEGT. Here the CDR3 reads CASREAAGGPYNEQFF.

This chain connects TRBV6-6 to TRBJ2-1; lacking DNA, the TRBD2 call made by TCRdb goes unchecked. Germline V lookup: CDR1 MNHNY, CDR2 SVGAGI (reference sequence). The CDR3 runs 13 residues. The chain's CDR3 is CASSLEGPNEQFF.

This chain links TRBV12-3 or TRBV12-4 with TRBJ2-3; the D call of TRBD2 rests on TCRdb alone, since no DNA is present to check it. The CDR3 is 12 residues long. CDR3 residues: CASSGAPRTQYF.

The chain recombines TRBV5-1 with TRBJ2-1; TCRdb reports TRBD2, a call that lacks DNA to check it against. The CDR3 extends over 18 amino acids. CDR1 is SGHRS, CDR2 YFSETQ, per germline. CDR3 loop: CASSSKVSGRGTYNEQFF.

V and J are TRBV5-1 and TRBJ1-1; TCRdb gives TRBD1 as the D gene, but with no DNA this cannot be confirmed. The CDR3 covers 14 residues. CDR1 and CDR2 (germline): SGHRS, YFSETQ. The CDR3 is CASRPPGAGTEAFF.

The chain couples TRBV29-1 to TRBJ2-1. Germline CDR1 and CDR2: SQVTM and ANQGSEA. CDR3 length: 15 amino acids. The chain's CDR3 is CSVEIIAGSYNEQFF.